This T cell receptor beta chain was recovered during a study of post-analysis software for immune sequencing data. Study as a whole: Courses of disease covered relapsing-remitting, secondary progressive and progressive-relapsing multiple sclerosis. Study observations and caveats: The study found significantly lower normalized Chao1 diversity in multiple sclerosis patients than in controls.

This clonotype was seen only a few times. Its antigen remains unknown. cDNA libraries for TCR beta contained unique molecular identifiers. Once 1 to 10 million T cells were used, roughly 0.5 million cDNA molecules resulted. TCRdb called the PCR reads again in MiXCR, with one record for every CDR3 protein. The sample shows some 700,000 distinct CDR3 sequences, approximately 59% of them seen only once. This receptor was taken from a girl aged 2 to 9 with multiple sclerosis. Material: blood.

The CDR3 DNA is TGTGCCAGCAGCTTAGCGTGGGGTCGGGACGAGCAGTACTTC. Its translation is CASSLAWGRDEQYF. The rearrangement joins TRBV7-8 to TRBJ2-4; D is ambiguous. The J call may be wrong; the DNA end is better matched by TRBJ2-7. CDR3 length: 14 amino acids. Germline CDR1 and CDR2: SGHVS and FQNEAQ.